This is a list of T cell receptor beta chains from one sample in a study of PD-1 blockade in classical Hodgkin lymphoma. Using immunoSEQ multiplex PCR, the repertoire was profiled, and TCRdb retains in-frame clones only, with some absent. The sample includes 100,000 or so clones, approximately 89% of them seen just once. Sequencing was performed on peripheral blood mononuclear cells (PBMCs), taken before the fourth cycle of nivolumab. These receptors all stem from a human donor with classical Hodgkin lymphoma. Each CDR3 is given with its conserved first and last residue. Each record gives: clone size, J gene, V gene, D gene, CDR3 DNA, CDR3 protein. A D gene is named only where the DNA matches it firmly. Only some rows state a clone size, as once, few, many or a class for expanded clones.

size: .; J: TRBJ1-4; V: TRBV6-6; D: TRBD1; DNA: TGTGCCAGCAGTTACTCAGGGGGCAGGAATGAAAAACTGTTTTTT; CDR3: CASSYSGGRNEKLFF
size: .; J: TRBJ1-1; V: TRBV6-5; D: TRBD1; DNA: TGTGCCAGCAGTTACTCGAGGGACAGCACTGAAGCTTTCTTT; CDR3: CASSYSRDSTEAFF
size: .; J: TRBJ1-1; V: TRBV29-1; D: .; DNA: TGCAGCGTCGGGCAGCGGATGAACACTGAAGCTTTCTTT; CDR3: CSVGQRMNTEAFF
size: .; J: TRBJ2-3; V: TRBV19; D: .; DNA: TGTGCCAGTAGTATGGGGCAGGGCACAGATACGCAGTATTTT; CDR3: CASSMGQGTDTQYF
size: .; J: TRBJ1-1; V: TRBV7-6; D: TRBD1; DNA: TGTGCCAGCAGTGGAGGGGCAGGGGGCACTGAAGCTTTCTTT; CDR3: CASSGGAGGTEAFF
size: .; J: TRBJ1-4; V: TRBV4-3; D: .; DNA: TGCGCCAGCAGCCAAGATCTACGGAGTAATGAAAAACTGTTTTTT; CDR3: CASSQDLRSNEKLFF
size: .; J: TRBJ1-5; V: TRBV19; D: .; DNA: .; CDR3: CASSIPPSVRPQHF
size: .; J: TRBJ2-5; V: TRBV11-3; D: TRBD2; DNA: TGTGCCAGCAGCTTACTAGCGGGAGGCCAAGAGACCCAGTACTTC; CDR3: CASSLLAGGQETQYF
size: .; J: TRBJ2-3; V: TRBV5-1; D: TRBD2; DNA: TGCGCCAGCAGCTTGGTTAGCGGGAGTAGCACAGATACGCAGTATTTT; CDR3: CASSLVSGSSTDTQYF
size: .; J: TRBJ1-5; V: TRBV28; D: TRBD1; DNA: TGTGCCAGCAGCCCGAGGGGGACAGGGAGCAATCAGCCCCAGCATTTT; CDR3: CASSPRGTGSNQPQHF
size: .; J: TRBJ2-7; V: TRBV28; D: TRBD1; DNA: TGTGCCAGCAGTTTATACCGGGACAGGGGGCGACACGAGCAGTACTTC; CDR3: CASSLYRDRGRHEQYF
size: .; J: TRBJ2-5; V: TRBV5-1; D: .; DNA: TGCGCCACCGGACTTCACTCCTCTAAGAAGACCCAGTACTTC; CDR3: CATGLHSSKKTQYF
size: .; J: TRBJ1-1; V: TRBV28; D: .; DNA: TGTGCCAGCAGTTTATCCAGGGTCACTGAAGCTTTCTTT; CDR3: CASSLSRVTEAFF
size: .; J: TRBJ1-1; V: TRBV6-6; D: .; DNA: TGTGCCAGCAGCCTACTAGGCGCTGAAGCTTTCTTT; CDR3: CASSLLGAEAFF
size: .; J: TRBJ1-2; V: TRBV6-1; D: .; DNA: TGTGCCAGCAGTGAAGCGCTAAACAGCTACTATGGCTACACCTTC; CDR3: CASSEALNSYYGYTF
size: .; J: TRBJ2-1; V: TRBV4-1; D: .; DNA: TGCGCCAGCAGCCAAATCGGTAGCTCCTACAATGAGCAGTTCTTC; CDR3: CASSQIGSSYNEQFF
size: .; J: TRBJ2-3; V: TRBV19; D: .; DNA: TGTGCCAGTAGCTTACAGGGCCCAGATACGCAGTATTTT; CDR3: CASSLQGPDTQYF
size: .; J: TRBJ2-7; V: TRBV5-1; D: .; DNA: TGTGCCAGCAGCCCCGTACGAGGACAGACCTACGAGCAGTACTTC; CDR3: CASSPVRGQTYEQYF
size: .; J: TRBJ2-5; V: TRBV7-2; D: .; DNA: TGTGCCAGCAGCTCCCTGACTAGGAGGGACCAAGAGACCCAGTACTTC; CDR3: CASSSLTRRDQETQYF
size: once; J: TRBJ1-1; V: TRBV7-2; D: .; DNA: TGTGCCAGCAGCTTATCGGTGAACACTGAAGCTTTCTTT; CDR3: CASSLSVNTEAFF
size: .; J: TRBJ2-2; V: TRBV18; D: .; DNA: TGTGCCAGCTTTTTCGACTTAAACACCGGGGAGCTGTTTTTT; CDR3: CASFFDLNTGELFF
size: .; J: TRBJ2-1; V: TRBV4-1; D: TRBD2; DNA: TGCGCCAGCAGCCGCCGAGGGACTAGCGGGAGGCTGGACTCCTACAATGAGCAGTTCTTC; CDR3: CASSRRGTSGRLDSYNEQFF
size: .; J: TRBJ2-7; V: TRBV2; D: .; DNA: TGTGCCAGCACCTCCGAGGCCCTCCCCTACGAGCAGTACTTC; CDR3: CASTSEALPYEQYF
size: .; J: TRBJ1-2; V: TRBV27; D: .; DNA: TGTGCCAGCAGTTTATCTCCAGGGGCCCTGACCTATGGCTACACCTTC; CDR3: CASSLSPGALTYGYTF
size: few; J: TRBJ2-3; V: TRBV19; D: TRBD1; DNA: TGTGCCAGTAGTACACGGGACAGGGGAAAGCCAGATACGCAGTATTTT; CDR3: CASSTRDRGKPDTQYF
size: .; J: TRBJ2-1; V: TRBV2; D: TRBD2; DNA: TGTGCCACACAGCCGAGCGGGACGAGCTCCTACAATGAGCAGTTCTTC; CDR3: CATQPSGTSSYNEQFF
size: .; J: TRBJ2-7; V: TRBV10-2; D: .; DNA: TGCGCCAGTCATACAGGGATACGCGACGAGCAGTACTTC; CDR3: CASHTGIRDEQYF
size: .; J: TRBJ1-1; V: TRBV19; D: .; DNA: TGTGCCAGCCGGAACGCAGGGATGGCAGAGGTCACTGAAGCTTTCTTT; CDR3: CASRNAGMAEVTEAFF
size: once; J: TRBJ2-1; V: TRBV10-3; D: TRBD2; DNA: TGTGCCATCAGCCAAACTAGCGGGAGTATCCATGAGCAGTTCTTC; CDR3: CAISQTSGSIHEQFF
size: .; J: TRBJ1-2; V: TRBV7-9; D: .; DNA: TGTGCCAGCAGCCCCAATGGCTACACCTTC; CDR3: CASSPNGYTF
size: .; J: TRBJ2-4; V: TRBV30; D: .; DNA: TGTGCCTGGGGGATGAACATTCAGTACTTC; CDR3: CAWGMNIQYF
size: .; J: TRBJ2-7; V: TRBV4-2; D: .; DNA: TGTGCCAGCAGCCAAGATGGGACCATCTACGAGCAGTACTTC; CDR3: CASSQDGTIYEQYF
size: .; J: TRBJ1-2; V: TRBV10-3; D: .; DNA: TGTGCCATCAGTGAGGGGAGTTCGGGCTATGGCTACACCTTC; CDR3: CAISEGSSGYGYTF
size: .; J: TRBJ1-5; V: TRBV6-5; D: TRBD1; DNA: TGTGCCAGCAGTCCATGGACAGGGCGCAATCAGCCCCAGCATTTT; CDR3: CASSPWTGRNQPQHF
size: .; J: TRBJ1-4; V: TRBV5-6; D: .; DNA: TGTGCCAGCAGCTTAGCAGATGAAAAACTGTTTTTT; CDR3: CASSLADEKLFF
size: .; J: TRBJ1-1; V: TRBV9; D: .; DNA: TGTGCCAGCTCCCCACAGGATAACACTGAAGCTTTCTTT; CDR3: CASSPQDNTEAFF
size: .; J: TRBJ1-4; V: TRBV6-5; D: .; DNA: TGTGCCAGCAGTGAACCTGAAAAACTGTTTTTT; CDR3: CASSEPEKLFF
size: .; J: TRBJ2-2; V: TRBV18; D: TRBD2; DNA: TGTGCCAGCTCACCGCTTGGACTAGCGGGAGTGTATACCGGGGAGCTGTTTTTT; CDR3: CASSPLGLAGVYTGELFF
size: .; J: TRBJ1-3; V: TRBV29-1; D: .; DNA: TGCAGCGTTGGTGAAGGCCCGTACTCTGGAAACACCATATATTTT; CDR3: CSVGEGPYSGNTIYF
size: .; J: TRBJ1-2; V: TRBV5-1; D: .; DNA: TGCGCCAGCAGCTTTCCAGGGTTGCGCGATGGCTACACCTTC; CDR3: CASSFPGLRDGYTF
size: .; J: TRBJ2-2; V: TRBV23-1; D: .; DNA: TGCGCCAGCAGTCCCCGCGACACGAACACCGGGGAGCTGTTTTTT; CDR3: CASSPRDTNTGELFF
size: .; J: TRBJ2-1; V: TRBV2; D: .; DNA: TGTGCCAGCAGCCCGCAAGGTGGGATGAGCAATGAGCAGTTCTTC; CDR3: CASSPQGGMSNEQFF
size: .; J: TRBJ2-1; V: TRBV19; D: TRBD2; DNA: TGTGCCAGCAGGACTAGCGGGAGTATCTACAATGAGCAGTTCTTC; CDR3: CASRTSGSIYNEQFF
size: .; J: TRBJ1-4; V: TRBV4-2; D: TRBD1; DNA: TGTGCCAGCAGCCAAGATATGACCGGGACAGGGGGCCTTGGGACTAATGAAAAACTGTTTTTT; CDR3: CASSQDMTGTGGLGTNEKLFF
size: .; J: TRBJ2-7; V: TRBV4-3; D: .; DNA: TGCGCCAGCAGCCAGCTCAGGGACCAATCCTACGAGCAGTACTTC; CDR3: CASSQLRDQSYEQYF
size: .; J: TRBJ2-1; V: TRBV4-3; D: .; DNA: TGCGCCAGCAGCCAAGAGTCCCAAGCGGACTCCTACAATGAGCAGTTCTTC; CDR3: CASSQESQADSYNEQFF
size: .; J: TRBJ2-5; V: TRBV6-5; D: .; DNA: TGTGCCAGCAGTTACTGGCCCTCGGACAGCTTGAACTTC; CDR3: CASSYWPSDSLNF
size: .; J: TRBJ2-2; V: TRBV6-4; D: .; DNA: TGTGCCAGCAGTGAAGTTGGCACCGGGGAGCTGTTTTTT; CDR3: CASSEVGTGELFF
size: .; J: TRBJ1-2; V: TRBV29-1; D: .; DNA: TGCAGCGTTGAAGCCGGGGCTACGGACGGAGGTGGCTACACCTTC; CDR3: CSVEAGATDGGGYTF
size: .; J: TRBJ2-1; V: TRBV2; D: .; DNA: TGTGCCAGCAGTGATCACGCGATAGCGATGGAGAAGTTCTTC; CDR3: CASSDHAIAMEKFF
size: .; J: TRBJ2-1; V: TRBV11-2; D: .; DNA: TGTGCCAGCAGCTTAGCGGGCGGGACCTACAATGAGCAGTTCTTC; CDR3: CASSLAGGTYNEQFF
size: .; J: TRBJ1-2; V: TRBV19; D: TRBD1; DNA: TGTGCCAGTAGAACGCAGGGGGCCTATGGCTACACCTTC; CDR3: CASRTQGAYGYTF